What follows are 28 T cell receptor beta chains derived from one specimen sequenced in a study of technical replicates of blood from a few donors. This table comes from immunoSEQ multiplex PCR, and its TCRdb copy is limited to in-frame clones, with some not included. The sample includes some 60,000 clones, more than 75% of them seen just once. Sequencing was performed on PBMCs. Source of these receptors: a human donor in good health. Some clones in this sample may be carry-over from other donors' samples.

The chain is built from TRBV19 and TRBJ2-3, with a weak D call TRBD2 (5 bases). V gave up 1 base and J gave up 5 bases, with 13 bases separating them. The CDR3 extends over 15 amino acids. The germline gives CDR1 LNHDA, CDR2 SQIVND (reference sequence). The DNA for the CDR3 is TGTGCCAGTAGTATAGGTGACGGGAATAGAGATACGCAGTATTTT. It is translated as CASSIGDGNRDTQYF.

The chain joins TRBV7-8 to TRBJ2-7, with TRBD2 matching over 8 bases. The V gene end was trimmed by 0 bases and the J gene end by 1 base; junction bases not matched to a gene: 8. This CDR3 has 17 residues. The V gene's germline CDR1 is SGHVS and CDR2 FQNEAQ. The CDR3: CASSLARSGRRSYEQYF. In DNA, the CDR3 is TGTGCCAGCAGCTTAGCCCGAAGCGGGAGACGGTCCTACGAGCAGTACTTC.

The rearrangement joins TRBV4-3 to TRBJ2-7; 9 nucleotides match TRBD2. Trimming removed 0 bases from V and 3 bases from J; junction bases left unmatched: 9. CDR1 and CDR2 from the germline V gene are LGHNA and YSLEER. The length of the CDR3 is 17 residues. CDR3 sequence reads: CASSQEVRSGGIYEQYF. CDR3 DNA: TGCGCCAGCAGCCAAGAGGTTCGGAGCGGGGGGATCTACGAGCAGTACTTC.

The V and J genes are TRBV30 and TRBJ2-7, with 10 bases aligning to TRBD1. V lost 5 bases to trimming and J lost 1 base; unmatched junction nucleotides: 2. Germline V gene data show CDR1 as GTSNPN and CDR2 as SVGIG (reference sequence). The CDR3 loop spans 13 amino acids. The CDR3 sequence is CAWDRGQSYEQYF. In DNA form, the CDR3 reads TGTGCCTGGGACAGGGGGCAATCCTACGAGCAGTACTTC.

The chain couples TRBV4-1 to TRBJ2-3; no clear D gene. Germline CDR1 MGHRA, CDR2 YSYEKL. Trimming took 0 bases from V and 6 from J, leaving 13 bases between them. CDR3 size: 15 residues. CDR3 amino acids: CASSQESTSSDTQYF. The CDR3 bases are TGCGCCAGCAGCCAAGAGTCGACATCCTCGGATACGCAGTATTTT.

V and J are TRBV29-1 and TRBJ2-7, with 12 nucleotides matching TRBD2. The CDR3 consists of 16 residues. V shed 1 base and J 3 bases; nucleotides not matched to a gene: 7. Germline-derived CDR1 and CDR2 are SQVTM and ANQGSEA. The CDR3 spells CSVEGRLAGAHYEQYF. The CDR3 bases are TGCAGCGTTGAAGGTCGACTAGCGGGGGCACACTACGAGCAGTACTTC.

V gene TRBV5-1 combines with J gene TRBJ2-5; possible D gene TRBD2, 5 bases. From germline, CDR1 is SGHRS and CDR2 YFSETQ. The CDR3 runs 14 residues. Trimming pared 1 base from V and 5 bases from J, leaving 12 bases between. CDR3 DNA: TGCGCCAGCAGCTTGTGGGGAGACCGGGAGACCCAGTACTTC. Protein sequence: CASSLWGDRETQYF.

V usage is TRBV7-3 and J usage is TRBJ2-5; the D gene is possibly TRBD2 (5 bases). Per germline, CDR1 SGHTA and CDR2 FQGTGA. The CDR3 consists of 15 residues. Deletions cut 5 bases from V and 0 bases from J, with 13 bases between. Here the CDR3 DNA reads TGTGCCAGCAGCCGGGGTTCGGGGTACCAAGAGACCCAGTACTTC. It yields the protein CASSRGSGYQETQYF.

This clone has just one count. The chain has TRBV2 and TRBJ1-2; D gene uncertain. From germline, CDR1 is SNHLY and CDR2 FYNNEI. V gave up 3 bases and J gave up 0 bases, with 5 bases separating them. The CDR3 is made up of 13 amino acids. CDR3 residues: CASSDGANYGYTF. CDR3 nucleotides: TGTGCCAGCAGTGACGGAGCTAACTATGGCTACACCTTC.

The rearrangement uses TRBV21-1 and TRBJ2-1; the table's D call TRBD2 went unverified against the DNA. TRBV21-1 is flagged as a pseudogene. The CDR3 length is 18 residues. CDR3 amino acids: CASSVTRRPIMPYNEQFF. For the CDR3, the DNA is TGTGCCAGCAGCGTTACCCGGAGACCAATTATGCCCTACAATGAGCAGTTCTTC.

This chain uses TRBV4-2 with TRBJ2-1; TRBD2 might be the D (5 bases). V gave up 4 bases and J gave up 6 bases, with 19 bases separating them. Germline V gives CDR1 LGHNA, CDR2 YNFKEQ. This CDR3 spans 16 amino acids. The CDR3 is CASSLVPGNTLNEQFF. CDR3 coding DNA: TGTGCCAGCAGCCTAGTTCCCGGGAACACACTCAATGAGCAGTTCTTC.

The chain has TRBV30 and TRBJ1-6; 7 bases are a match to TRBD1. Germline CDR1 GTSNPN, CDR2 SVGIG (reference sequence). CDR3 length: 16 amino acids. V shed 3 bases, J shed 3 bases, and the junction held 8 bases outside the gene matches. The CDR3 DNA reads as TGTGCCTGGAGCCAAACGGGACAGATCTATAATTCACCCCTCCACTTT. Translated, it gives CAWSQTGQIYNSPLHF.

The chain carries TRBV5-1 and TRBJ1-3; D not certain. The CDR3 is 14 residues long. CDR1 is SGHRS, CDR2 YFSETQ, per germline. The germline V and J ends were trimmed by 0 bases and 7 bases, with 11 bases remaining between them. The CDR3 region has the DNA TGCGCCAGCAGCTTGGTGTCTGCTGCGAACACCATATATTTT. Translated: CASSLVSAANTIYF.

The CDR3 protein is CASSHGQGARGYTF. Here the CDR3 DNA reads TGTGCCAGCAGCCACGGACAGGGGGCGCGAGGCTACACCTTC. The rearrangement uses TRBV4-2 and TRBJ1-2, with 11 positions matching TRBD1. This CDR3 spans 14 amino acids. The J segment lost 8 bases and the V segment lost 3 bases, leaving 5 bases of the junction unmatched. Looked up from germline, CDR1 is LGHNA and CDR2 is YNFKEQ.

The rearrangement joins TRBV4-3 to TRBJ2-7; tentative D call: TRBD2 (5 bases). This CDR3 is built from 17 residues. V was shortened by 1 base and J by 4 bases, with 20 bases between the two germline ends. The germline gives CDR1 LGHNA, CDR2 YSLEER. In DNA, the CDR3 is TGCGCCAGCAGCCAAGCTCGCGGACCCACCCGAGGGTACGAGCAGTACTTC. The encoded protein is CASSQARGPTRGYEQYF.

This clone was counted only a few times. The CDR3 region has the DNA TGTGCCAGCAGCTTAGCCCATTCCAGCGGGCTCAATGAGCAGTTCTTC. Protein product: CASSLAHSSGLNEQFF. The gene calls are TRBV7-2 and TRBJ2-1; the D gene is possibly TRBD2 (6 bases). Looked up from germline, CDR1 is SGHTA and CDR2 is FQGNSA. V lost 0 bases and J 6 bases, leaving 15 bases between the germline ends. CDR3 length: 16 amino acids.

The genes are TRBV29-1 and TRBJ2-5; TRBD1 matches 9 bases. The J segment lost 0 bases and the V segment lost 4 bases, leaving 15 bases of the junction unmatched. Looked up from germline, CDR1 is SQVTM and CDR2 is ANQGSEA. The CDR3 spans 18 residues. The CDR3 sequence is CSVGGTGRDFLYQETQYF. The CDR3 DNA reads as TGCAGCGTTGGAGGGACAGGGAGAGACTTCTTGTACCAAGAGACCCAGTACTTC.

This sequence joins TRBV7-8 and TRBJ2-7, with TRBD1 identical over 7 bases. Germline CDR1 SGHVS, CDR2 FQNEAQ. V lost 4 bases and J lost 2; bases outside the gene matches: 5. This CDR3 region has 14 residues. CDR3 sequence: CASSSRQGTYEQYF. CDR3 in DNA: TGTGCCAGCAGCTCGAGACAGGGCACCTACGAGCAGTACTTC. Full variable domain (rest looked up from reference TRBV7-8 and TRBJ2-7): GAGVSQSPRYKVAKRGQDVALRCDPISGHVSLFWYQQALGQGPEFLTYFQNEAQLDKSGLPSDRFFAERPEGSVSTLKIQRTQQEDSAVYLCASSSRQGTYEQYFGPGTRLTVT.

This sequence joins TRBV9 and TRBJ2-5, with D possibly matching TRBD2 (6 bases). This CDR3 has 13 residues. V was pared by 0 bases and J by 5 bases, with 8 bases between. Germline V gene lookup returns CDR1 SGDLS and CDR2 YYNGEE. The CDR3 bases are TGTGCCAGCAGCGTAGCTAGCGCGGAGACCCAGTACTTC. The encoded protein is CASSVASAETQYF.

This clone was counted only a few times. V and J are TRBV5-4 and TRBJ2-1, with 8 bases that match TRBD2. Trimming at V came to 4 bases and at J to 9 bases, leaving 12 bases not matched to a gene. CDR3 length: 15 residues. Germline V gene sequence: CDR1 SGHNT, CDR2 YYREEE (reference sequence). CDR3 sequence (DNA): TGTGCCAGCAGCGCCACGGGACTAGGCGTGGCTGAGCAGTTCTTC. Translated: CASSATGLGVAEQFF.

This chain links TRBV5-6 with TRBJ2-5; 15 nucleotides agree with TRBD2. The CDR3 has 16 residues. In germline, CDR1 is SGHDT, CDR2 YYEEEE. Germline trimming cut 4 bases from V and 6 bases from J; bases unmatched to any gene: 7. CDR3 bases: TGTGCCAGCAGCCCTTGGACTAGCGGGGGGGCCCAGACCCAGTACTTC. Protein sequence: CASSPWTSGGAQTQYF.

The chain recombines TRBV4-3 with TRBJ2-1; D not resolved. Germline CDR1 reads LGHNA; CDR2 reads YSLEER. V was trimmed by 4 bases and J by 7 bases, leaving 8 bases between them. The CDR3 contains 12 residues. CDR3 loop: CASSRAGNEQFF. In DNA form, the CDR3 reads TGCGCCAGCAGCCGGGCTGGGAATGAGCAGTTCTTC.

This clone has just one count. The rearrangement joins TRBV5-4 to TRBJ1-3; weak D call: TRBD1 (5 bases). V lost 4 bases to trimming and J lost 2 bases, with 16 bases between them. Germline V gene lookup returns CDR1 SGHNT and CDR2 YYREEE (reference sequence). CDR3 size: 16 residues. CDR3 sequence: CASSPEVGGAGNTIYF. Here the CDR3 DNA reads TGTGCCAGCAGCCCCGAAGTCGGAGGGGCTGGAAACACCATATATTTT.

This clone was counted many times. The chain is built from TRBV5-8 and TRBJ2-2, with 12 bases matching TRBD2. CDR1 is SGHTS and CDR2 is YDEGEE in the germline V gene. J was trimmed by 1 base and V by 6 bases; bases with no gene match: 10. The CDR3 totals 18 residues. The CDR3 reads CASTPGLAGEENTGELFF. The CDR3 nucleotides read TGTGCCAGCACCCCGGGACTAGCGGGCGAGGAGAACACCGGGGAGCTGTTTTTT.

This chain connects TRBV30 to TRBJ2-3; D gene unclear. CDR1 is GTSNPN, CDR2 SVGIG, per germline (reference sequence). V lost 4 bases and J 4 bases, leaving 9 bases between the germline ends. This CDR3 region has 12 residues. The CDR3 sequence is CAWTIEADTQYF. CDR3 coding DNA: TGTGCCTGGACGATTGAGGCAGATACGCAGTATTTT. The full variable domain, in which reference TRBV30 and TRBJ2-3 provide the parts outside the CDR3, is SQTIHQWPATLVQPVGSPLSLECTVEGTSNPNLYWYRQAAGRGLQLLFYSVGIGQISSEVPQNLSASRPQDRQFILSSKKLLLSDSGFYLCAWTIEADTQYFGPGTRLTVL.

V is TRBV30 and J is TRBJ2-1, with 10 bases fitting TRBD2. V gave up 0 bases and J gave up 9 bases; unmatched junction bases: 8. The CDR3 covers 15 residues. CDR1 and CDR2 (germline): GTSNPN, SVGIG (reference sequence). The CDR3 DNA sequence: TGTGCCTGGAGTGTACAAGCGGGAGGGCTGGTTGAGCAGTTCTTC. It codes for CAWSVQAGGLVEQFF.

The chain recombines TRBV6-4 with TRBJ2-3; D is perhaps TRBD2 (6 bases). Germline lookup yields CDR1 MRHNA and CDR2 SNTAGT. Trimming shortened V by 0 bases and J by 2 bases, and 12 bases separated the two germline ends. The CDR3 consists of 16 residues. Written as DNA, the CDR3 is TGTGCCAGCAGTGACTCATCTGGGGGGTTCACAGATACGCAGTATTTT. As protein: CASSDSSGGFTDTQYF.

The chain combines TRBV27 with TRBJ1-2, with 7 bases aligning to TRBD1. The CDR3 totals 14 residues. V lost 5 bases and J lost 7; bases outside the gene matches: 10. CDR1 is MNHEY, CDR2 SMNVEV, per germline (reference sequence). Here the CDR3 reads CASSPGQLLGGYTF. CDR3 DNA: TGTGCCAGCAGTCCGGGACAGCTTCTTGGTGGCTACACCTTC.